The 29 T cell receptor beta chains reported below all come from one sample, sequenced in a study of T-cell memory formation after mild COVID-19. TCRdb fed the 5' RACE reads into MiXCR, producing one record per CDR3 protein. The sample carries around 510,000 distinct CDR3 sequences, about 22% recorded once. Sequenced: PBMCs or a T cell subset sorted from them (not recorded which). All receptors derive from an adult woman who had mild COVID-19 (a few samples of this study predate the infection). Cell type and time point are not known.

The gene calls are TRBV6-5 and TRBJ1-4; 8 nucleotides match TRBD1. V shed 0 bases and J 6 bases; nucleotides not matched to a gene: 3. CDR1 is MNHEY, CDR2 SVGAGI, per germline. There are 15 residues in the CDR3. The CDR3 bases are TGTGCCAGCAGTTACTCTCACAGGGGGGATGAAAAACTGTTTTTT. The encoded protein is CASSYSHRGDEKLFF.

The table lists this clonotype with a few counts. The chain recombines TRBV30 with TRBJ1-5; TRBD1 matches 10 bases. Unmatched junction bases numbered 6, after V lost 7 bases and J lost 6 bases. The CDR3 consists of 13 residues. The germline gives CDR1 GTSNPN, CDR2 SVGIG (reference sequence). CDR3 nucleotide sequence: TGTGCCTACTCTGGGACAGGGGTTCAGCCCCAGCATTTT. This codes for CAYSGTGVQPQHF.

The chain recombines TRBV21-1 with TRBJ2-4. TRBV21-1 is noted as a pseudogene. This CDR3 is built from 15 residues. CDR3 nucleotide sequence: TGTGCCAGCAGCAAAGGAGTACAGGCTAAAAACATTCAGTACTTC. It codes for CASSKGVQAKNIQYF.

This clonotype was detected a few times. J is TRBJ2-1 and V is TRBV12-3 or TRBV12-4; D may correspond to TRBD1 or TRBD2 (5 bases each). This CDR3 is built from 14 residues. Between the trimmed V and J ends, which lost 8 bases and 5 bases, there was a span of 16 bases. For the CDR3, the DNA is TGTGCCAGCGGGATAGGGACCCCAGACAATGAGCAGTTCTTC. This gives the protein CASGIGTPDNEQFF.

The rearrangement links TRBV3-1 to TRBJ2-2; no reliable D call. CDR3 length equals 13 residues. Trimming removed 3 bases at V and 6 bases at J, with 8 bases between. Germline CDR1 LGHDT, CDR2 YNNKEL (reference sequence). The CDR3 nucleotides read TGTGCCAGCAGCCACCCTGGCCCCGGGGAGCTGTTTTTT. Translated, it gives CASSHPGPGELFF.

The V and J genes are TRBV9 and TRBJ2-2; TRBD1 matches 7 bases. Germline assignment: CDR1 SGDLS and CDR2 YYNGEE. CDR3 size: 16 residues. The ends lost 0 bases at V and 1 base at J; junction bases unmatched: 3. The CDR3 DNA follows: TGTGCCAGCAGCGTAGTGAGGGGGCGGAACACCGGGGAGCTGTTTTTT. This gives the protein CASSVVRGRNTGELFF.

This clonotype has at least ten counts. This sequence joins TRBV12-3 or TRBV12-4 and TRBJ1-5; D unresolved. V lost 5 bases, J lost 0 bases, and 11 bases lay in between. The CDR3 has 15 residues. The CDR3 loop reads CASSPNHNSNQPQHF. CDR3 nucleotide sequence: TGTGCCAGCAGTCCGAATCACAATAGCAATCAGCCCCAGCATTTT.

This clonotype was found a few times. The chain is built from TRBV6-2 or TRBV6-3 and TRBJ1-4; D gene unclear. The germline V and J ends were trimmed by 2 bases and 0 bases, with 7 bases remaining between them. Germline V lookup: CDR1 MNHEY, CDR2 SVGEGT. CDR3 length: 15 residues. The CDR3: CASSYPQTTNEKLFF. In DNA, the CDR3 is TGTGCCAGCAGTTACCCCCAGACAACTAATGAAAAACTGTTTTTT.

This rearrangement joins TRBV9 to TRBJ2-2; 7 bases are shared with TRBD1. This CDR3 region has 16 residues. Trimming removed 0 bases from V and 5 bases from J; junction bases left unmatched: 7. CDR1 SGDLS and CDR2 YYNGEE come from the germline V gene. CDR3 bases: TGTGCCAGCAGCGTAGGAATAGGGGGCCTTACCGGGGAGCTGTTTTTT. Protein product: CASSVGIGGLTGELFF. The entire variable domain, with the rest obtained from reference TRBV9 and TRBJ2-2, is as follows: DSGVTQTPKHLITATGQRVTLRCSPRSGDLSVYWYQQSLDQGLQFLIQYYNGEERAKGNILERFSAQQFPDLHSELNLSSLELGDSALYFCASSVGIGGLTGELFFGEGSRLTVL.

The chain employs TRBV20-1 and TRBJ2-3; TRBD2 matches at 11 bases. V dropped 6 bases and J dropped 1; count of bases not matched to a gene: 6. Looked up from germline, CDR1 is DFQATT and CDR2 is SNEGSKA (reference sequence). The CDR3 contains 15 residues. The CDR3 DNA is TGCAGTGCGGGAGTAGCGGGAGGGGGCACAGATACGCAGTATTTT. It encodes CSAGVAGGGTDTQYF.

Only a few counts were recorded for this clonotype. The chain joins TRBV6-1 to TRBJ1-6; no definite D call. CDR3 length equals 15 residues. CDR1 is MNHNS, CDR2 SASEGT, per germline. Trimming shortened V by 2 bases and J by 14 bases, and 19 bases separated the two germline ends. The CDR3 protein is CASSERDQERSALHF. The DNA of the CDR3 is TGTGCCAGCAGTGAAAGGGATCAGGAGAGATCGGCCCTCCACTTT.

The chain uses TRBV20-1 and TRBJ2-1; D may be TRBD2 (5 bases). Germline V CDR1 and CDR2: DFQATT, SNEGSKA (reference sequence). The CDR3 consists of 16 residues. Between the trimmed V and J ends, which lost 0 bases and 10 bases, there was a span of 22 bases. CDR3 protein: CSAREKGFGRATEQFF. The CDR3 DNA sequence: TGCAGTGCTAGAGAGAAGGGCTTCGGGCGGGCAACCGAGCAGTTCTTC.

This sequence joins TRBV9 and TRBJ2-5; TRBD1 matches 7 bases. Germline CDR1 is SGDLS and CDR2 is YYNGEE. The CDR3 extends over 14 amino acids. The junction had 7 bases not matched to a gene; V was cut back by 3 bases and J by 5 bases. In DNA, the CDR3 is TGTGCCAGCAGCGCGACAGGGCGAGGGGAGACCCAGTACTTC. It specifies CASSATGRGETQYF.

This chain links TRBV12-3 or TRBV12-4 with TRBJ2-5, with a tentative D call TRBD1 (6 bases). Trimming took 6 bases from V and 0 from J, leaving 11 bases between them. This CDR3 comprises 14 residues. CDR3 bases: TGTGCCAGCAGACCAACAGGGAACCAAGAGACCCAGTACTTC. Translation gives CASRPTGNQETQYF.

This clonotype was observed a handful of times. V usage is TRBV12-3 or TRBV12-4 and J usage is TRBJ2-3, with TRBD1 matching over 8 bases. This CDR3 comprises 15 residues. V shed 3 bases and J 2 bases; nucleotides not matched to a gene: 4. The DNA of the CDR3 is TGTGCCAGCAGTTTCGACAGGGGACCCACAGATACGCAGTATTTT. Translated, it gives CASSFDRGPTDTQYF.

This clonotype was counted a few times. The CDR3 sequence: CASGSMETQYF. For the CDR3, the DNA is TGTGCCAGCGGTAGCATGGAGACCCAGTACTTC. The J gene is TRBJ2-5, the V gene TRBV2; D gene unclear. The CDR3 is 11 amino acids. Germline CDR1 reads SNHLY; CDR2 reads FYNNEI. V lost 8 bases, J lost 5 bases, and 9 bases lay in between.

This clonotype was detected ten times or more. The CDR3 sequence is CASRLGRADTGELFF. The CDR3 DNA sequence: TGTGCCAGCAGGTTGGGTAGGGCCGACACCGGGGAGCTGTTTTTT. This sequence joins TRBV6-2 or TRBV6-3 and TRBJ2-2; no clear D gene. Germline V gives CDR1 MNHEY, CDR2 SVGEGT. The CDR3 totals 15 residues. The germline V and J ends were trimmed by 6 bases and 3 bases, with 14 bases remaining between them.

This chain connects TRBV15 to TRBJ2-7, with no clear D. CDR1 is LNHNV, CDR2 YYDKDF, per germline (reference sequence). Trimming stripped 1 base from V and 8 bases from J, with 12 bases between. The CDR3 contains 13 residues. The CDR3: CATSRGENEKQYF. DNA of the CDR3: TGTGCCACCAGCAGAGGGGAAAACGAGAAGCAGTACTTC.

The chain carries TRBV6-1 and TRBJ2-2; D is tentatively TRBD1 or TRBD2 (5 bases each). The germline CDR1 and CDR2 sequences are MNHNS and SASEGT. The CDR3 length is 15 residues. V was trimmed by 2 bases and J by 7 bases, leaving 14 bases between them. The CDR3 DNA reads TGTGCCAGCAGTGAAATTGTAGGGGAGAGCGGGGAGCTGTTTTTT. This translates into CASSEIVGESGELFF.

This clonotype was observed a handful of times. This sequence joins TRBV7-2 and TRBJ2-5; perhaps TRBD1 as D (6 bases). The V end lost 5 bases, the J end lost 5 bases, and 18 bases lay between the germline ends. There are 15 residues in the CDR3. The V gene's germline CDR1 is SGHTA and CDR2 FQGNSA. CDR3 sequence (DNA): TGTGCCAGCAGCCTCGGGACACACCCGAAGGAGACCCAGTACTTC. Amino acids: CASSLGTHPKETQYF.

A few counts support this clonotype. This rearrangement joins TRBV12-3 or TRBV12-4 to TRBJ1-1; TRBD1 matches 10 bases. The CDR3 has 13 residues. V lost 5 bases, J lost 6 bases, and 3 bases stayed unmatched. CDR3 DNA sequence: TGTGCCAGCAGTCGAGGGACAGGGGCTGAAGCTTTCTTT. Its protein is CASSRGTGAEAFF.

This clonotype has only one observation. The chain carries TRBV10-3 and TRBJ1-2, with D unresolved. V was pared by 8 bases and J by 6 bases, with 7 bases between. The V gene's germline CDR1 is ENHRY and CDR2 SYGVKD. This CDR3 contains 10 residues. The CDR3 sequence: CAIGADGYTF. In DNA form, the CDR3 reads TGTGCCATCGGTGCAGATGGCTACACCTTC.

In DNA, the CDR3 is TGTGCCAGCACTTGGAGAGGGAAGGGTGAGCAGTTCTTC. This translates into CASTWRGKGEQFF. The chain links TRBV12-3 or TRBV12-4 to TRBJ2-1; tentative D call: TRBD2 (5 bases). V lost 7 bases and J lost 9, with 16 bases in between. This CDR3 comprises 13 residues.

This clonotype was seen at least ten times. The genes are TRBV14 and TRBJ1-2, with 7 bases matching TRBD1. J lost 2 bases, V lost 3 bases, and 0 bases had no gene match. Germline loops: CDR1 SGHDN, CDR2 FVKESK. The CDR3 is made up of 13 amino acids. The CDR3 DNA sequence: TGTGCCAGCAGCCACAGGGGGAACTATGGCTACACCTTC. This gives the protein CASSHRGNYGYTF.

This rearrangement joins TRBV5-1 to TRBJ2-2, with TRBD1 as a possible D gene (6 bases). The germline gives CDR1 SGHRS, CDR2 YFSETQ. This CDR3 spans 15 amino acids. Trimming removed 7 bases from V and 0 bases from J, with 13 bases in between. The DNA of the CDR3 is TGCGCCAGCCGTGGACAGCTCGCGAACACCGGGGAGCTGTTTTTT. Translation gives CASRGQLANTGELFF.

This clonotype was recorded at least ten times. The gene calls are TRBV7-8 and TRBJ2-2; either TRBD1 or TRBD2 may supply D (6 bases each). CDR1 and CDR2 from the germline V gene are SGHVS and FQNEAQ. The length of the CDR3 is 18 residues. Trimming cost V 3 bases and J 4 bases, with 21 bases left between them. The CDR3 DNA reads TGTGCCAGCAGCTTTTTTTGGAACAGGGAGGACGGCACCGGGGAGCTGTTTTTT. Translated: CASSFFWNREDGTGELFF.

This clonotype was detected a few times. This chain joins TRBV12-3 or TRBV12-4 and TRBJ2-2; D may be TRBD2 (6 bases). The CDR3 extends over 17 amino acids. Trimming cost V 3 bases and J 5 bases, with 19 bases left between them. The CDR3 region is CASSFPGSGHGTGELFF. The CDR3 DNA is TGTGCCAGCAGTTTCCCGGGGAGCGGGCACGGAACCGGGGAGCTGTTTTTT.

This clonotype has just a few counts. The CDR3 nucleotides are TGTGCCACCAGCAGGGACCGTGCCAGGGGTACCTACGAGCAGTACTTC. It specifies CATSRDRARGTYEQYF. The V call is TRBV15, the J call TRBJ2-7, with TRBD1 as a possible D gene (6 bases). Germline loops: CDR1 LNHNV, CDR2 YYDKDF (reference sequence). The V gene lost 3 bases and the J gene lost 2 bases, with 17 bases spanning the gap. This CDR3 has 16 amino acids.

This chain joins TRBV5-4 and TRBJ1-4; 8 bases align to TRBD1. The V gene end was trimmed by 4 bases and the J gene end by 2 bases; junction bases not matched to a gene: 4. The length of the CDR3 is 15 residues. Germline loops: CDR1 SGHNT, CDR2 YYREEE (reference sequence). The CDR3 loop reads CASSINRGTNEKLFF. CDR3 bases: TGTGCCAGCAGCATCAACAGGGGGACTAATGAAAAACTGTTTTTT.